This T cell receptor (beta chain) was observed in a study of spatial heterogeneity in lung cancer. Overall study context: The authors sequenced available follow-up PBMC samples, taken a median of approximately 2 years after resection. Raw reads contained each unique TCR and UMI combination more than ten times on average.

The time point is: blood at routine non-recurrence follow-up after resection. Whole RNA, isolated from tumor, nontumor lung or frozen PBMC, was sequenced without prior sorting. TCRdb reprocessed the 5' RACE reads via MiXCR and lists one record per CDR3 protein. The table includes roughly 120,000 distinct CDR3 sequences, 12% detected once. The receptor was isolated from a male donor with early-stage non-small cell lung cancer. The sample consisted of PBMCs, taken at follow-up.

The CDR3 DNA sequence: TGTGCCAGCACCGAACACGCCGTAAACTATGGCTACACCTTC. This translates into CASTEHAVNYGYTF. This chain uses TRBV7-2 with TRBJ1-2; D remains ambiguous. Trimming stripped 7 bases from V and 2 bases from J, with 14 bases between. The CDR3 is 14 residues long. Germline V gene data show CDR1 as SGHTA and CDR2 as FQGNSA.